The T cell receptor beta chain under discussion was sequenced for a study of blood T cell repertoires in COVID-19. The germline V gene encodes CDR1 SGHKS and CDR2 YYEKEE (reference sequence). Trimming cost V 3 bases and J 0 bases, with 13 bases left between them. This CDR3 region has 17 residues. Sequencing used immunoSEQ multiplex PCR; TCRdb keeps in-frame clones, though not all of them. There are about 130,000 clones in the sample; about 89% occur only once, and roughly 3.9% lies in the top ten. The J gene is TRBJ1-6, the V gene TRBV5-5; no clear D gene. The clonotype originates from a man aged 55 to 70 with COVID-19, enrolled during active disease. Sequenced: peripheral blood. The CDR3 coding sequence is TGTGCCAGCAGCTCGACACCGACGAGCTCCTATAATTCACCCCTCCACTTT. Its protein product is CASSSTPTSSYNSPLHF.